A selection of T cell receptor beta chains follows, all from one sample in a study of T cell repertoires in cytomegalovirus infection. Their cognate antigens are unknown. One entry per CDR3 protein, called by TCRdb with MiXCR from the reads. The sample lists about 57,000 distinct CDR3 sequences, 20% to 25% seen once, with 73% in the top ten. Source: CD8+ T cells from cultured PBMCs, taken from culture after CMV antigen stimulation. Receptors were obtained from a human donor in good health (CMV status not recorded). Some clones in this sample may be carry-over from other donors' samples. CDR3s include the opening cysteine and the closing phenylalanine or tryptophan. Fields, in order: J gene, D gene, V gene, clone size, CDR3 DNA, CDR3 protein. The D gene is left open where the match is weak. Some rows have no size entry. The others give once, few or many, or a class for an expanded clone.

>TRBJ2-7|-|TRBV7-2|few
TGTGCCAGCAGCGATACAGACTCCTACGAGCAGTACTTC
CASSDTDSYEQYF
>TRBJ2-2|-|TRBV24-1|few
TGTGCCACCAGTGATTCAAGGTCCGGGGAGCTGTTTTTT
CATSDSRSGELFF
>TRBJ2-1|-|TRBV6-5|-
TGTGCCAGCAGACTTTACACGAGCTCCTACAATGAGCAGTTCTTC
CASRLYTSSYNEQFF
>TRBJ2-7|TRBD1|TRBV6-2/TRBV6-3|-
TGTGCCAGCAGTTACACGGGACAGGACTACGAGCAGTACTTC
CASSYTGQDYEQYF
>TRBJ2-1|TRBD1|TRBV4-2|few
TGTGCCAGCAGCCAAGTATTGGGACTCACTGGATGGACAGGGGGCTACAATGAGCAGTTCTTC
CASSQVLGLTGWTGGYNEQFF
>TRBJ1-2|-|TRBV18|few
TGTGCCAGCTCACCACAGGGAGGACGCTCCGGCGGCTATAACTATGGCTACACCTTC
CASSPQGGRSGGYNYGYTF
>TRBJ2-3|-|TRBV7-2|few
TGTGCCAGCAGTCTTCTGACAGGTGATACGCAGTATTTT
CASSLLTGDTQYF
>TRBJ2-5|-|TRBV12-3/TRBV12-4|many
TGTGCCAGCAGTCGGGTCGACAGCCAGAAAGAGACCCAGTACTTC
CASSRVDSQKETQYF
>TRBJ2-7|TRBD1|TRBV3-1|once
TGTGCCAGCAGCTCAGGACAGGGGGCATACGAGCAGTACTTC
CASSSGQGAYEQYF
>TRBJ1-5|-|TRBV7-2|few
TGTGCCAGCAGCTCGAAGCCCAGGGAAGGCAATCAGCCCCAGCATTTT
CASSSKPREGNQPQHF
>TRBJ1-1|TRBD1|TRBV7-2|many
TGTGCCAGCAGCTTATCAGGAACAGGGGCGATTGAAGCTTTCTTT
CASSLSGTGAIEAFF
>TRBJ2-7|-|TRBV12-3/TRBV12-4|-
TGTGCCAGCAGTCCTCACCCCGGGGGCTACGAGCAGTACTTC
CASSPHPGGYEQYF
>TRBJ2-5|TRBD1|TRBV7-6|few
TGTGCCAGCAGCTTAGAGTCCCGGACAGGTCTTCAAGAGACCCAGTACTTC
CASSLESRTGLQETQYF
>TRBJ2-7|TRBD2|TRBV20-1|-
TGCAGTGCTAGAGATCGGACGGTCGGAGCGGGGTTGTCCTACGAGCAGTACTTC
CSARDRTVGAGLSYEQYF
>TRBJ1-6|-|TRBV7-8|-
TGTGCCAGCAGCTTCCGGGATGATAATTCACCCCTCCACTTT
CASSFRDDNSPLHF
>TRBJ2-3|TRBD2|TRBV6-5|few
TGTGCCAGCAGTTACTCGGGAGGGACTAGCACAGATACGCAGTATTTT
CASSYSGGTSTDTQYF
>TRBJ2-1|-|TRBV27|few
TGTGCCAGCAGTCTATTTGGGAGCTCCTACAATGAGCAGTTCTTC
CASSLFGSSYNEQFF
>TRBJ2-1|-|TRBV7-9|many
TGTGCCAGTTTCTACAATGAGCAGTTCTTC
CASFYNEQFF
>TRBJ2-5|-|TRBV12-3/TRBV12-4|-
TGTGCCAGCAGTTTTGGGGGGGCCGGAGAGACCCAGTACTTC
CASSFGGAGETQYF
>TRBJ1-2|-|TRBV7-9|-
TGTGCCAGCAGCTTAGGACAGGATAACTATGGCTACACCTTC
CASSLGQDNYGYTF
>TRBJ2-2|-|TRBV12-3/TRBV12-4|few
TGTGCCAGCAGTTTGGGGGAGGTGGAGCTGTTTTTT
CASSLGEVELFF
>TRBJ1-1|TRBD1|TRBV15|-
TGTGCCACCAGCAGGGAAACAGGGGAGACTGAAGCTTTCTTT
CATSRETGETEAFF
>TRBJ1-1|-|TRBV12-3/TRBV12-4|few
TGTGCCAGCAGTTACCTCACTGAAGCTTTCTTT
CASSYLTEAFF
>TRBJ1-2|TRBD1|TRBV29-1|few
TGCAGCGTCCCGGGACAGGGGGCGAAAGGAGAGGGCTACACCTTC
CSVPGQGAKGEGYTF
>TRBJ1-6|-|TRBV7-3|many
TGTGCCAGCAGCTTAGACGGTGGTTATTCACCCCTCCACTTT
CASSLDGGYSPLHF
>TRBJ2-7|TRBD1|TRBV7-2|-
TGTGCCAGCAGCCGGCCCCGGGACAGGGCTACCGAGCAGTACTTC
CASSRPRDRATEQYF
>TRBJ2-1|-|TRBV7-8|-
TGTGCCAGCAGCTTAGCACTAGCCGATGAGCAGTTCTTC
CASSLALADEQFF
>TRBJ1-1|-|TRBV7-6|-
TGTGCCAGCAGCTTAGGAGCAGGCATGAACACTGAAGCTTTCTTT
CASSLGAGMNTEAFF